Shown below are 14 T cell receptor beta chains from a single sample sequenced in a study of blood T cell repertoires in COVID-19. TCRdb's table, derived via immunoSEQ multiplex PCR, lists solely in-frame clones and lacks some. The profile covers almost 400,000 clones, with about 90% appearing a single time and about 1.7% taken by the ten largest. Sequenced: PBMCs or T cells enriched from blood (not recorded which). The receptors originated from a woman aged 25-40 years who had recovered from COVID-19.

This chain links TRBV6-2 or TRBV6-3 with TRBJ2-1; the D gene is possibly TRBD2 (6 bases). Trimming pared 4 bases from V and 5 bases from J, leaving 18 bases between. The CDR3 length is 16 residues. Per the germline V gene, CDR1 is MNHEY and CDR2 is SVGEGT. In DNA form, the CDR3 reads TGTGCCAGCAGTTCGCTCGGGGGACCAAGAGACAATGAGCAGTTCTTC. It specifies CASSSLGGPRDNEQFF.

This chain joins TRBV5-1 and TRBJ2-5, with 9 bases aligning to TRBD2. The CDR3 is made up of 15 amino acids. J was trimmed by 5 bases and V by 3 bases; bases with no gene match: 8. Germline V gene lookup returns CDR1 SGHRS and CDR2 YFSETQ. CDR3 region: CASSSGLSGSETQYF. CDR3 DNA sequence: TGCGCCAGCAGCTCTGGCCTTAGCGGGAGTGAGACCCAGTACTTC.

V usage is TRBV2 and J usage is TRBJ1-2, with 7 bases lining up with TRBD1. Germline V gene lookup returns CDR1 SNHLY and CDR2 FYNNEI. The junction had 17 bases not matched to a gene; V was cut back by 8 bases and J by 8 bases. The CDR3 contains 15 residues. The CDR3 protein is CASHVDGQARRGYTF. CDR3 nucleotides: TGTGCCAGCCACGTGGATGGACAGGCCCGACGAGGCTACACCTTC.

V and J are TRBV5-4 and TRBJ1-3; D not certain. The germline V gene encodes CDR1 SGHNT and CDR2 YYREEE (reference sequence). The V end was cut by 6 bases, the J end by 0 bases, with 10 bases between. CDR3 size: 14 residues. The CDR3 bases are TGTGCCAGCACCCCTGCGGACTCTGGAAACACCATATATTTT. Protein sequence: CASTPADSGNTIYF.

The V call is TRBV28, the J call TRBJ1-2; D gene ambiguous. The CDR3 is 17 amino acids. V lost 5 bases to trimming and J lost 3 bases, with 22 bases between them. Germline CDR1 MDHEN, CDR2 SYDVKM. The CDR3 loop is CASSTLYARGRDYGYTF. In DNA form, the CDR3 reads TGTGCCAGCAGTACACTATATGCCCGCGGGAGGGACTATGGCTACACCTTC.

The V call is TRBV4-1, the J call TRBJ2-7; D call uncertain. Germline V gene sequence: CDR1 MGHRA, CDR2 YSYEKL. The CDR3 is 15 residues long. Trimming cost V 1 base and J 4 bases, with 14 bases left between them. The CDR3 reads CASSQGSRLAYEQYF. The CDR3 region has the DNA TGCGCCAGCAGCCAAGGTTCCCGTTTGGCATACGAGCAGTACTTC.

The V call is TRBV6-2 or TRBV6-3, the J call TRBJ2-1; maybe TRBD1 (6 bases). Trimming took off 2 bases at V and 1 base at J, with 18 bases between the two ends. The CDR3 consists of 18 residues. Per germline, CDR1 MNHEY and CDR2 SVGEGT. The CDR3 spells CASSYPYREMGSYNEQFF. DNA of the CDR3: TGTGCCAGCAGTTACCCGTACAGGGAGATGGGGTCCTACAATGAGCAGTTCTTC.

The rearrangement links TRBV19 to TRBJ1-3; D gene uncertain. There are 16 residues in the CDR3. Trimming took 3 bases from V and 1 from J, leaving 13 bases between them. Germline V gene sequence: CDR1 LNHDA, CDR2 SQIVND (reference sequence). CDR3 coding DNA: TGTGCCAGTAGTATCTCCAGTGGCAGGTCTGGAAACACCATATATTTT. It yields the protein CASSISSGRSGNTIYF.

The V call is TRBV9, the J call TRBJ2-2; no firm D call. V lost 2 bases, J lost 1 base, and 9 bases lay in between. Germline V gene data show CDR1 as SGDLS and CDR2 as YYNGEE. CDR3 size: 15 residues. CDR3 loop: CASSVYSLNTGELFF. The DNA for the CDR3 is TGTGCCAGCAGCGTGTATAGCCTGAACACCGGGGAGCTGTTTTTT.

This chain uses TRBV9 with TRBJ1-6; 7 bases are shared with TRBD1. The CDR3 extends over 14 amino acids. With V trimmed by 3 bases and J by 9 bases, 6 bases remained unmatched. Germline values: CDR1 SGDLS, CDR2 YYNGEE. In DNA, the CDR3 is TGTGCCAGCAGCGGAGGACAGGTCTCTTCACCCCTCCACTTT. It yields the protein CASSGGQVSSPLHF.

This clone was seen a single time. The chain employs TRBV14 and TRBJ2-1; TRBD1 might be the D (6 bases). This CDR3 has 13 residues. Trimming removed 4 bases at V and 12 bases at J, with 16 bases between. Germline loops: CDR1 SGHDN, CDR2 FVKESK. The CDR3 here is CASSLVLRGGQFF. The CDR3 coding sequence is TGTGCCAGCAGCCTGGTCCTCCGAGGGGGGCAGTTCTTC.

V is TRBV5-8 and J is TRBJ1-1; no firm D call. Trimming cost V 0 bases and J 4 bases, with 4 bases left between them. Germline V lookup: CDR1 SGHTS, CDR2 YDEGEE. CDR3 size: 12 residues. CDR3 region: CASSLGATEAFF. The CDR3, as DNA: TGTGCCAGCAGCTTGGGGGCCACTGAAGCTTTCTTT.

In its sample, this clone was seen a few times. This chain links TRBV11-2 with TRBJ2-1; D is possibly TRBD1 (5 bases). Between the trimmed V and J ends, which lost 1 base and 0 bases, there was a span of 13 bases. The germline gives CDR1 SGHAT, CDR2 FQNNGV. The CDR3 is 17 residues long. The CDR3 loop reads CASSLGSGASSYNEQFF. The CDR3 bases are TGTGCCAGCAGCTTAGGTTCTGGGGCGAGCTCCTACAATGAGCAGTTCTTC.

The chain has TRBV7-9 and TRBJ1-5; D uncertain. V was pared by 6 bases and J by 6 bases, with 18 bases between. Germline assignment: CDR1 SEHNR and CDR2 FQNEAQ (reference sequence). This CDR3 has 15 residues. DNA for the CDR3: TGTGCCAGCAGTCCCCGGGATCTAAAGGGTCAGCCCCAGCATTTT. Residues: CASSPRDLKGQPQHF.